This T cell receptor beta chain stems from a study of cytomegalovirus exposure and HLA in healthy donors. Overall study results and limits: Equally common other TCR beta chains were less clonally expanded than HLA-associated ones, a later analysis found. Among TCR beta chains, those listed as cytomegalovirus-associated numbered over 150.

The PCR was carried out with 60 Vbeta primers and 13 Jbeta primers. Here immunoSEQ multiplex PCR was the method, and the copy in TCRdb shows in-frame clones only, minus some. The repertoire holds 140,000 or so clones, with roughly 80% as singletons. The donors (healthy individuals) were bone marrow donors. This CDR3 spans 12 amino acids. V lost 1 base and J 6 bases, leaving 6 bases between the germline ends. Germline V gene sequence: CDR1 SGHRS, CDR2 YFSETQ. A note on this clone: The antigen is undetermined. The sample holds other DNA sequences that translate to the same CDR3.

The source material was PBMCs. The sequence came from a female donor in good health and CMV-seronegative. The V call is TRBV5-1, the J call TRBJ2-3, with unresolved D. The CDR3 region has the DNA TGCGCCAGCAGCTTGACTTTGGATACGCAGTATTTT. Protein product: CASSLTLDTQYF. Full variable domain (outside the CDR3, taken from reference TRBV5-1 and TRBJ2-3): KAGVTQTPRYLIKTRGQQVTLSCSPISGHRSVSWYQQTPGQGLQFLFEYFSETQRNKGNFPGRFSGRQFSNSRSEMNVSTLELGDSALYLCASSLTLDTQYFGPGTRLTVL.